The source of this T cell receptor (beta chain) is a study of blood T cell repertoires in COVID-19. In the study overall: COVID-19 samples, acute and convalescent, were from the United States, Italy and Spain. Sources were T cells, B-cell-depleted T cells, or PBMCs; the material itself was cDNA or gDNA.

Original data processing: By means of reference gene primer amplification, nucleated cell counts were estimated. Clones were read by immunoSEQ multiplex PCR, and TCRdb kept only the in-frame ones, dropping some. Clone size and the V and J calls come from that table; the DNA yielded D and trimming. The data show 40,000 to 55,000 clones, around 86% seen once. The CDR3 is made up of 13 amino acids. CDR1 is MNHEY and CDR2 is SMNVEV in the germline V gene (reference sequence). Trimming stripped 10 bases from V and 2 bases from J, with 14 bases between. Sequenced material: peripheral blood. The chain is built from TRBV27 and TRBJ1-1; unclear D gene. The receptor comes from a human donor with acute or convalescent COVID-19. The donor label of this sample is uncertain. The CDR3 nucleotides are TGTGCCACCAAAAAGGAGTCAAACACTGAAGCTTTCTTT. Translating gives CATKKESNTEAFF.